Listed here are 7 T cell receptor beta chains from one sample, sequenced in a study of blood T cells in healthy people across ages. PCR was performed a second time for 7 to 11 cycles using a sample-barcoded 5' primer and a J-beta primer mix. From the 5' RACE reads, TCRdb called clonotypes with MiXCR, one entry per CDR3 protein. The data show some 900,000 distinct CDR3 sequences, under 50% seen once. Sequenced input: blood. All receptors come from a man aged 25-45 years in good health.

The CDR3 nucleotides read TGTGCCAGCAGCTTCACGTTCACAGATACGCAGTATTTT. Protein sequence: CASSFTFTDTQYF. The chain is built from TRBV7-2 and TRBJ2-3; D is undetermined. Germline loops: CDR1 SGHTA, CDR2 FQGNSA. V was trimmed by 3 bases and J by 2 bases, leaving 6 bases between them. This CDR3 has 13 residues. The variable domain in full, completed from reference TRBV7-2 and TRBJ2-3, reads GAGVSQSPSNKVTEKGKDVELRCDPISGHTALYWYRQSLGQGLEFLIYFQGNSAPDKSGLPSDRFSAERTGGSVSTLTIQRTQQEDSAVYLCASSFTFTDTQYFGPGTRLTVL.

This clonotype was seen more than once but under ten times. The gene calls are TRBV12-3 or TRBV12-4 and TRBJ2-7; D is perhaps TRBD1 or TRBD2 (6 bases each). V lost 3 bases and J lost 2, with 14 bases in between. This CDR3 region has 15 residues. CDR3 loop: CASSFTRGQAYEQYF. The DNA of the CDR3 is TGTGCCAGCAGTTTCACCCGGGGGCAGGCCTACGAGCAGTACTTC.

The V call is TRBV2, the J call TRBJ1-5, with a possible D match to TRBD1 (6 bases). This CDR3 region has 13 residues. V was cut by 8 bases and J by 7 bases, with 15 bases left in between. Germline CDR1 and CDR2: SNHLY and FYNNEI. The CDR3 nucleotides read TGTGCCAGCGGCCGGGACAATCGGCAGCCCCAGCATTTT. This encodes CASGRDNRQPQHF.

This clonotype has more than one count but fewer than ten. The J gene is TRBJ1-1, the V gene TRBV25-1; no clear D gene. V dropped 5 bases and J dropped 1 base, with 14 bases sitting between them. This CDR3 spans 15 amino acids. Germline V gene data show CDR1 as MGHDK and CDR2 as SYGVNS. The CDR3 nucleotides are TGTGCCAGCAGTTCCTCAGGTTTTCGGAACACTGAAGCTTTCTTT. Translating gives CASSSSGFRNTEAFF.

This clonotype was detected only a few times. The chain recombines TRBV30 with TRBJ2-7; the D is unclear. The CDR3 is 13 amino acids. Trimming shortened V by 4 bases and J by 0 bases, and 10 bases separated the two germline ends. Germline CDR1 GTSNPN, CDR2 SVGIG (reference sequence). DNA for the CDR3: TGTGCCTGGAACGCGTCGCCCTCCTACGAGCAGTACTTC. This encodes CAWNASPSYEQYF. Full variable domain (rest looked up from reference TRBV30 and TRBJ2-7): SQTIHQWPATLVQPVGSPLSLECTVEGTSNPNLYWYRQAAGRGLQLLFYSVGIGQISSEVPQNLSASRPQDRQFILSSKKLLLSDSGFYLCAWNASPSYEQYFGPGTRLTVT.

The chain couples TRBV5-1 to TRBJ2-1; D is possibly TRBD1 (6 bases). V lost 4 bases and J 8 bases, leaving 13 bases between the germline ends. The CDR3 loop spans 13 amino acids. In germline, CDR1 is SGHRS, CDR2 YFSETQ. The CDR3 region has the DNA TGCGCCAGCAGCCTGGGGGCTAGCCATGAGCAGTTCTTC. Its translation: CASSLGASHEQFF.

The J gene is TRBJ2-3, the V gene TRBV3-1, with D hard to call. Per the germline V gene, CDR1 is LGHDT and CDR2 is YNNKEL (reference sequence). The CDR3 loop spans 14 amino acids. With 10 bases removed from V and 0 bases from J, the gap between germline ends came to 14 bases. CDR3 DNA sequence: TGTGCCACTTCCCTTCTAACTAGCACAGATACGCAGTATTTT. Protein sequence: CATSLLTSTDTQYF.